Each of the 17 T cell receptor beta chains below was sequenced from the same sample in a study of breast tumors, draining lymph nodes, adjacent tissues. TCRdb redid the calling of the multiplex PCR reads with MiXCR, one entry per CDR3 protein. The sample lists about 140,000 distinct CDR3 sequences, about 31% occurring once. Breast cancer patients provided tissue from their axillary draining lymph nodes. Sequenced sample: axillary lymph node tissue. Every receptor here comes from a female donor with breast cancer. Some clones in this sample may be carry-over from other donors' samples.

This clonotype appeared a few times. The chain is built from TRBV6-1 and TRBJ1-2, with D perhaps TRBD1 (6 bases). V shed 10 bases and J shed 1 base, with 25 bases lying between them. The germline V gene encodes CDR1 MNHNS and CDR2 SASEGT. This CDR3 contains 17 residues. The CDR3: CATSMDLDRNINYGYTF. CDR3 DNA: TGTGCCACCTCAATGGATCTGGACAGAAATATTAACTATGGCTACACCTTC.

This clonotype has a count of ten or more. This chain joins TRBV20-1 and TRBJ2-1; the D gene is possibly TRBD1 (5 bases). Looked up from germline, CDR1 is DFQATT and CDR2 is SNEGSKA (reference sequence). The CDR3 runs 14 residues. Trimming took 5 bases from V and 0 from J, leaving 11 bases between them. The CDR3 region has the DNA TGCAGTGCTGCAGGGTTTACCTCCTACAATGAGCAGTTCTTC. This encodes CSAAGFTSYNEQFF.

The gene calls are TRBV6-6 and TRBJ1-5; maybe TRBD1 (6 bases). CDR3 length equals 15 residues. Germline loops: CDR1 MNHNY, CDR2 SVGAGI (reference sequence). Trimming removed 5 bases at V and 7 bases at J, with 18 bases between. The CDR3: CASSHRKGGGQPQHF. The CDR3 bases are TGTGCCAGCAGTCACCGAAAGGGGGGCGGGCAGCCCCAGCATTTT.

The sample holds many counts of this clonotype. The chain uses TRBV7-9 and TRBJ2-7, with D perhaps being TRBD1 or TRBD2 (5 bases each). The germline V and J ends were trimmed by 0 bases and 6 bases, with 9 bases remaining between them. Germline CDR1 reads SEHNR; CDR2 reads FQNEAQ (reference sequence). This CDR3 is 13 amino acids long. CDR3 protein: CASSLAHGGEQYV. The CDR3 DNA sequence: TGTGCCAGCAGCTTAGCGCATGGGGGCGAGCAGTACGTC.

This clonotype was seen repeatedly, ten times or more. The chain joins TRBV18 to TRBJ1-5, with D uncertain. Trimming removed 8 bases at V and 4 bases at J, with 18 bases between. CDR3 size: 15 residues. Germline values: CDR1 KGHSH, CDR2 LQKENI. CDR3 nucleotide sequence: TGTGCCAGCAGAATAGACGGTATAGCAAATCAGCCCCAGCATTTT. Encoded protein: CASRIDGIANQPQHF.

This clonotype was observed many times. The chain couples TRBV12-3 or TRBV12-4 to TRBJ2-3; no firm D call. V lost 5 bases and J 5 bases, leaving 11 bases between the germline ends. This CDR3 spans 13 amino acids. CDR3 nucleotide sequence: TGTGCCAGCAGTCCCTTTGATGGAGATACGCAGTATTTT. Protein product: CASSPFDGDTQYF.

The table lists this clonotype with a count of one. V gene TRBV4-3 combines with J gene TRBJ2-5, with 7 bases fitting TRBD2. The CDR3 totals 16 residues. Germline V gene lookup returns CDR1 LGHNA and CDR2 YSLEER. Trimming at V came to 1 base and at J to 3 bases, leaving 8 bases not matched to a gene. DNA for the CDR3: TGCGCCAGCAGCCAAGTTAAGGGTCGGGGGGAAGAGACCCAGTACTTC. Its protein is CASSQVKGRGEETQYF.

This clonotype appeared many times. The chain uses TRBV20-1 and TRBJ2-1; maybe TRBD2 (7 bases). Germline V gene data show CDR1 as DFQATT and CDR2 as SNEGSKA (reference sequence). The CDR3 has 20 amino acids. Trimming stripped 0 bases from V and 0 bases from J, with 24 bases between. Written as DNA, the CDR3 is TGCAGTGCTAGAGATTTTCCCCGATTTGGGGGGGCGAGCTCCTACAATGAGCAGTTCTTC. Amino acids: CSARDFPRFGGASSYNEQFF.

This clonotype was seen repeatedly, ten times or more. V and J are TRBV30 and TRBJ1-2; 10 bases align to TRBD1. The germline CDR1 and CDR2 sequences are GTSNPN and SVGIG (reference sequence). The trim removed 5 bases at V and 6 bases at J, leaving 6 bases unmatched. This CDR3 comprises 13 residues. As DNA, the CDR3 is TGTGCCTGGGGACAGGGGGGGGTGGATGGCTACACCTTC. Amino acids: CAWGQGGVDGYTF.

CDR3 sequence (DNA): TGTGCCAGTAGTATAGATACCTTTGGGGCCAACGTCCTGACTTTC. Encoded protein: CASSIDTFGANVLTF. The chain joins TRBV19 to TRBJ2-6, with D unclear. This CDR3 comprises 15 residues. Trimming cost V 0 bases and J 3 bases, with 6 bases left between them. Germline V CDR1 and CDR2: LNHDA, SQIVND (reference sequence).

Many counts were recorded for this clonotype. CDR3 bases: TGTGCCAGCAGCTTAGGGGACGGGACAGGGGGAGATACGCAGTATTTT. Encoded protein: CASSLGDGTGGDTQYF. The chain combines TRBV7-9 with TRBJ2-3; 11 nucleotides agree with TRBD1. CDR3 length equals 16 residues. V gave up 1 base and J gave up 5 bases; unmatched junction bases: 5. Germline assignment: CDR1 SEHNR and CDR2 FQNEAQ (reference sequence). Looking up the rest from reference TRBV7-9 and TRBJ2-3 gives the full variable domain: DTGVSQNPRHKITKRGQNVTFRCDPISEHNRLYWYRQTLGQGPEFLTYFQNEAQLEKSRLLSDRFSAERPKGSFSTLEIQRTEQGDSAMYLCASSLGDGTGGDTQYFGPGTRLTVL.

This clonotype was counted ten times or more. J is TRBJ1-2 and V is TRBV19; unclear D gene. This CDR3 region has 12 residues. Between the trimmed V and J ends, which lost 6 bases and 0 bases, there was a span of 5 bases. CDR1 and CDR2 from the germline V gene are LNHDA and SQIVND (reference sequence). This CDR3 reads CASRGTNYGYTF. CDR3 bases: TGTGCCAGTAGGGGAACTAACTATGGCTACACCTTC.

On this clonotype: A single base separates this from a much larger clone, so it may be a read error. The chain carries TRBV5-6 and TRBJ1-2, with TRBD1 as a possible D gene (6 bases). V was shortened by 4 bases and J by 7 bases, with 11 bases between the two germline ends. Germline V lookup: CDR1 SGHDT, CDR2 YYEEEE. The CDR3 runs 12 residues. This chain's CDR3 is CASSNRTAGYTF. In DNA, the CDR3 is TGTGCCAGCAGCAACAGGACAGCTGGCTACACCTTC.

This clonotype was recorded at least ten times. V usage is TRBV7-8 and J usage is TRBJ1-6; D is perhaps TRBD1 (6 bases). V gave up 3 bases and J gave up 7 bases, with 10 bases separating them. Germline loops: CDR1 SGHVS, CDR2 FQNEAQ. The CDR3 consists of 14 residues. The CDR3 bases are TGTGCCAGCAGCTTGCAGGGGCTAAATTCACCCCTCCACTTT. This codes for CASSLQGLNSPLHF.

This clonotype was counted a few times. At one boundary the junction diverges from the germline segment, which might be a read error. The rearrangement links TRBV9 to TRBJ2-1; 8 bases agree with TRBD2. The CDR3 is 15 amino acids. Germline lookup yields CDR1 SGDLS and CDR2 YYNGEE. Written as DNA, the CDR3 is TGTGCCAGCAGCGTTACTAGCGGTTCCTACAATGGGCAGTCCTTC. Protein product: CASSVTSGSYNGQSF.

This clonotype occurred many times. CDR3: CASSPDRSTDTQYF. As DNA, the CDR3 is TGCGCCAGCAGCCCTGACAGGAGCACAGATACGCAGTATTTT. The chain recombines TRBV5-1 with TRBJ2-3, with a tentative D call TRBD1 (6 bases). Trimming removed 4 bases at V and 0 bases at J, with 9 bases between. CDR1 and CDR2 from the germline V gene are SGHRS and YFSETQ. The CDR3 consists of 14 residues.

V gene TRBV28 combines with J gene TRBJ2-1; TRBD2 agrees at 7 bases. Germline V lookup: CDR1 MDHEN, CDR2 SYDVKM. With 6 bases clipped from V and 14 bases from J, the junction kept 10 bases outside the gene matches. This CDR3 has 12 residues. The CDR3 DNA follows: TGTGCCAGCAGCCGGCGGGGGAGAGGTGAGTTCTTC. Protein: CASSRRGRGEFF. Using reference TRBV28 and TRBJ2-1 for the parts outside the CDR3, the full variable domain is DVKVTQSSRYLVKRTGEKVFLECVQDMDHENMFWYRQDPGLGLRLIYFSYDVKMKEKGDIPEGYSVSREKKERFSLILESASTNQTSMYLCASSRRGRGEFFGPGTRLTVL.